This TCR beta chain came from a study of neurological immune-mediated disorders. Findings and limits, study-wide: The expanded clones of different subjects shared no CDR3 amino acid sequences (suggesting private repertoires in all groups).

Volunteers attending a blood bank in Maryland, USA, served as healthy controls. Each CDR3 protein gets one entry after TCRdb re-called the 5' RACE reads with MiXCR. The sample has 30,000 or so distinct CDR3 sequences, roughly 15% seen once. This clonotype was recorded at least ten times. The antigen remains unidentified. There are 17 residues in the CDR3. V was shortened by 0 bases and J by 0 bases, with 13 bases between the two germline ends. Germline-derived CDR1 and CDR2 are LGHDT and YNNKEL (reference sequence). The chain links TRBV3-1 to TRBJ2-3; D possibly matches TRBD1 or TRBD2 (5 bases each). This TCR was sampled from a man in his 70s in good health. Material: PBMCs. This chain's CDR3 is CASSQDYKGSSTDTQYF. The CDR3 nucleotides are TGTGCCAGCAGCCAAGATTATAAGGGGAGTAGCACAGATACGCAGTATTTT.